This TCR beta chain is drawn from a study of T cells in Graves' hyperthyroidism and ophthalmopathy. Regions amplified from RNA transcripts were the TCR beta CDR3 regions. First-round RT-PCR targeting the TCR CDR3 was performed with the HTBI primer set. MiXCR, applied by TCRdb to the multiplex PCR reads, yields one record per CDR3 protein. The profile covers approximately 590,000 distinct CDR3 sequences, with about a sixth appearing a single time and less than 9.5% taken by the ten largest. V was cut by 2 bases and J by 2 bases, with 7 bases left in between. Germline CDR1 and CDR2: MNHEY and SVGEGT. This CDR3 has 14 residues. This clonotype occurred many times. What it binds is not known. The study enrolled patients aged 18 to 65 with newly diagnosed hyperthyroidism of under 2 months' duration. Criteria for exclusion of patients were uncontrolled infection, other autoimmune disease, pregnancy or lactation.

Whole-study findings and limits: Most thyroid clonotypes expanded above 0.001 were also detected in blood. A model of 13 V-J features distinguished ophthalmopathy from stable hyperthyroidism.

The sample comprised blood. This clonotype was sampled from a woman between 25 and 40 years old with Graves' hyperthyroidism. The V call is TRBV6-2 or TRBV6-3, the J call TRBJ1-5; D gene uncertain. In nucleotides, the CDR3 is TGTGCCAGCAGTTACGGAACAGGCAATCAGCCCCAGCATTTT. Amino acid sequence: CASSYGTGNQPQHF.